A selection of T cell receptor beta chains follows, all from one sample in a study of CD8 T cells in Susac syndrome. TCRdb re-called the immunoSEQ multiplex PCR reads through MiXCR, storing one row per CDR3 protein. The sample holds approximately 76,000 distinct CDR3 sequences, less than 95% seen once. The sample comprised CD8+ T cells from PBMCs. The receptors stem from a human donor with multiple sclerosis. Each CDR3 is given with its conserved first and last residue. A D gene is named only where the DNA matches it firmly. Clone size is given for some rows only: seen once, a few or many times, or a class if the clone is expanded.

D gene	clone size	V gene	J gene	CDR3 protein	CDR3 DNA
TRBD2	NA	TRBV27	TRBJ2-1	CASSLPSGVPRFNEQFF	TGTGCCAGCAGTCTCCCTAGCGGCGTCCCCCGTTTCAATGAGCAGTTCTTC
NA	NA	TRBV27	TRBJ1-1	CASSLSGRAVGTEALF	TGTGCCAGCAGTTTATCAGGCAGGGCAGTGGGAACTGAAGCTCTCTTT
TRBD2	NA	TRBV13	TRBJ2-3	CASSLGTSGYLDTQYF	TGTGCCAGCAGCCTCGGGACTAGCGGTTACCTAGATACGCAGTATTTT
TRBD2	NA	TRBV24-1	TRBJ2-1	CATSATSGRGQSNEQFF	TGTGCCACCAGCGCGACTAGCGGGAGAGGGCAGAGCAATGAGCAGTTCTTC
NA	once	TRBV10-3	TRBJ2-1	CAISETGPSDPAPLYNEQFF	TGTGCCATCAGTGAGACCGGACCCTCTGACCCAGCACCACTTTACAATGAGCAGTTCTTC
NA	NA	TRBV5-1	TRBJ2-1	CASSLDRVHNEQFF	TGCGCCAGCAGCTTGGACAGGGTCCACAATGAGCAGTTCTTC
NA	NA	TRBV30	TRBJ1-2	CAWSVVEFNYGNTF	TGTGCCTGGAGTGTGGTAGAGTTTAACTATGGGAACACCTTC
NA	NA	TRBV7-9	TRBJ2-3	CASNTYNRTDTQYF	TGTGCCAGCAACACTTACAACAGGACAGATACGCAGTATTTT
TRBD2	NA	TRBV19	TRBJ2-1	CASSHTGTSGRQQFF	TGTGCCAGTAGCCATACCGGGACTAGCGGGAGGCAGCAGTTCTTC
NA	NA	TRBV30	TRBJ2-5	CAWSVPRETQYF	TGTGCCTGGAGTGTTCCGAGGGAGACCCAGTACTTC
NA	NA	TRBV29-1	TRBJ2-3	CSVEDTGHLTDTQYF	TGCAGCGTTGAGGACACGGGACACCTCACAGATACGCAGTATTTT
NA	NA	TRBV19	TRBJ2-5	CASSIYVAETQYF	TGTGCCAGTAGTATTTATGTAGCAGAGACCCAGTACTTC
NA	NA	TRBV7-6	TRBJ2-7	CASSSGGTYEQYF	TGTGCCAGCAGTTCGGGCGGGACATACGAGCAGTACTTC
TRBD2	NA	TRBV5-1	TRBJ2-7	CASSPGLAGGQQYF	TGCGCCAGCAGCCCGGGACTAGCGGGAGGCCAGCAGTACTTC
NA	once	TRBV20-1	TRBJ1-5	CSARALGAGNQPQHF	TGCAGTGCTAGAGCTTTGGGGGCCGGCAATCAGCCCCAGCATTTT
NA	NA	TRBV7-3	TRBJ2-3	CASSLDARAAADTQYF	TGTGCCAGCAGCTTAGACGCGCGGGCCGCGGCAGATACGCAGTATTTT
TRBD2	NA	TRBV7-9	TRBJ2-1	CAPGDPSPGGTVSYNEQFF	TGTGCCCCGGGAGACCCATCACCGGGGGGAACAGTCTCCTACAATGAGCAGTTCTTC
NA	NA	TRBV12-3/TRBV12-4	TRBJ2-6	CASKGPSSDNVLTF	TGTGCCAGCAAAGGGCCTAGCTCGGACAACGTCCTGACTTTC
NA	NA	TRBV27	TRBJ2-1	CASIVGGEQFF	TGTGCCAGCATTGTCGGAGGGGAGCAGTTCTTC
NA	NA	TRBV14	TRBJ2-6	CASSRTGNAANVLTF	TGTGCCAGCAGCCGCACAGGGAACGCGGCCAACGTCCTGACTTTC
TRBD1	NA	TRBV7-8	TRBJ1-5	CASSLYPRDSNSNQPQHF	TGTGCCAGCAGCCTTTATCCCAGGGACAGCAATAGCAATCAGCCCCAGCATTTT
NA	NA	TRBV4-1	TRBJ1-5	CASSQEGAQPQHF	TGCGCCAGCAGCCAAGAAGGGGCTCAGCCCCAGCATTTT
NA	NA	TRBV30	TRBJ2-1	CAWTLGASPYNEQFF	TGTGCCTGGACCCTGGGGGCCAGTCCCTACAATGAGCAGTTCTTC
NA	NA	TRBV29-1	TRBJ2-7	CSVPDGYEQYF	TGCAGCGTTCCGGACGGTTACGAGCAGTACTTC
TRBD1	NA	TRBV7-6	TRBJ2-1	CASSRPGTGWGNEQFF	TGTGCCAGCAGCCGACCCGGGACAGGGTGGGGCAATGAGCAGTTCTTC
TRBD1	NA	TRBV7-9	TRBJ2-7	CASSSPTGGHEQYF	TGTGCCAGCAGCTCCCCGACAGGGGGCCACGAGCAGTACTTC
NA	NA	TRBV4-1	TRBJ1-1	CASSQDLREAFF	TGCGCCAGCAGCCAAGATCTGCGGGAAGCTTTCTTT
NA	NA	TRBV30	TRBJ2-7	CAWSVGGTYEQYF	TGTGCCTGGAGTGTCGGGGGTACCTACGAGCAGTACTTC
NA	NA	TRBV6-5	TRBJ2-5	CASTDRGPKETQYF	TGTGCCAGCACCGATCGGGGGCCAAAAGAGACCCAGTACTTC
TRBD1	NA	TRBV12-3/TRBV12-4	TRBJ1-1	CASGQGSAEAFF	TGTGCCAGCGGACAGGGATCAGCTGAAGCTTTCTTT
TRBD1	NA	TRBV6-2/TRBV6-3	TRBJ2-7	CASSYGDRAYEQYF	TGTGCCAGCAGTTACGGGGACAGAGCCTACGAGCAGTACTTC
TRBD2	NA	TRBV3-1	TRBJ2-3	CASSRSGTTTDTQYF	TGTGCCAGCAGCCGTAGCGGGACAACGACAGATACGCAGTATTTT
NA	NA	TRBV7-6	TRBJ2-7	CASSLVGSAYEQYF	TGTGCCAGCAGCTTAGTAGGTTCAGCCTACGAGCAGTACTTC
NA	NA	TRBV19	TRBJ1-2	CASTTPWAGEKGNYGYTF	TGTGCCAGTACCACTCCCTGGGCAGGTGAAAAGGGTAACTATGGCTACACCTTC
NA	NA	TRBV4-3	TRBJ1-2	CASSQTSGFRGYTF	TGCGCCAGCAGCCAAACATCAGGGTTTAGAGGCTACACCTTC
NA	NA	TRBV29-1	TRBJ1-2	CSVEDGFNYGYTF	TGCAGCGTTGAAGACGGGTTTAACTATGGCTACACCTTC
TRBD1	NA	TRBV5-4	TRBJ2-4	CASSLRQGATDIQYF	TGTGCCAGCAGTCTTAGACAGGGGGCGACGGACATTCAGTACTTC
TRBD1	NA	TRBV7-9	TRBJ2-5	CASSLGGQGQETQYF	TGTGCCAGCAGCTTAGGAGGACAGGGCCAAGAGACCCAGTACTTC
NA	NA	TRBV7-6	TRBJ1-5	CASSLGPPGQPQHF	TGTGCCAGCAGCTTAGGCCCCCCTGGGCAGCCCCAGCATTTT
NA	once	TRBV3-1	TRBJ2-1	CASSRGNILYEQFF	TGTGCCAGCAGCCGAGGAAACATTCTCTATGAGCAGTTCTTC
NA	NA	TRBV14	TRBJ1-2	CASSPRAGISYGYTF	TGTGCCAGCAGCCCTAGGGCAGGGATCAGCTATGGCTACACCTTC
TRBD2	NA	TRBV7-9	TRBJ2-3	CASSLRTSGESTDTQYF	TGTGCCAGCAGCCTCCGGACTAGCGGGGAGAGCACAGATACGCAGTATTTT
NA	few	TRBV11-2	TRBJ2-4	CASSRNLAKNIQYF	TGTGCCAGCAGCCGCAATCTAGCCAAAAACATTCAGTACTTC
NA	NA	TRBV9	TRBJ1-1	CASSRTPTENTEAFF	TGTGCCAGCAGCCGAACCCCGACAGAGAACACTGAAGCTTTCTTT
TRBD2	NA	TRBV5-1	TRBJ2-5	CASSLEIAGEGETQYF	TGCGCCAGCAGCTTGGAAATAGCGGGAGAGGGAGAGACCCAGTACTTC
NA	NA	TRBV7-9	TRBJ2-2	CASSLLPRWGEQNTGELFF	TGTGCCAGCAGCTTACTCCCCCGGTGGGGGGAACAGAACACCGGGGAGCTGTTTTTT
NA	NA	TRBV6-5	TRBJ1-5	CASSPTRTGYQPQHF	TGTGCCAGCAGCCCCACTAGGACGGGTTATCAGCCCCAGCATTTT
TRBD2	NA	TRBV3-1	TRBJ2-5	CASSQDWASGGETQYF	TGTGCCAGCAGCCAAGACTGGGCTAGCGGGGGAGAGACCCAGTACTTC
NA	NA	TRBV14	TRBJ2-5	CASSKVGAGETQYF	TGTGCCAGCAGCAAAGTGGGGGCTGGGGAGACCCAGTACTTC
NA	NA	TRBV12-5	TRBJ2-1	CASGPSSSGLDEQFF	TGTGCTAGTGGTCCGTCCTCAAGCGGCCTGGATGAGCAGTTCTTC
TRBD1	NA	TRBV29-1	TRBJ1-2	CSVVLQGIGGYTF	TGCAGCGTTGTTCTACAGGGGATCGGCGGCTACACCTTC
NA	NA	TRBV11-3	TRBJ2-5	CASRRGPKETQYF	TGTGCCAGCAGGCGAGGTCCAAAAGAGACCCAGTACTTC
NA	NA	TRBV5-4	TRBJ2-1	CASNDLTNEQFF	TGTGCCAGCAACGATTTGACCAATGAGCAGTTCTTC
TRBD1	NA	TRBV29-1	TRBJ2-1	CSVEGTAHNEQFF	TGCAGCGTTGAGGGGACAGCACACAATGAGCAGTTCTTC
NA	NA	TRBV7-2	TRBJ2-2	CASSLDVVGELFF	TGTGCCAGCAGCTTAGATGTCGTAGGGGAGCTGTTTTTT